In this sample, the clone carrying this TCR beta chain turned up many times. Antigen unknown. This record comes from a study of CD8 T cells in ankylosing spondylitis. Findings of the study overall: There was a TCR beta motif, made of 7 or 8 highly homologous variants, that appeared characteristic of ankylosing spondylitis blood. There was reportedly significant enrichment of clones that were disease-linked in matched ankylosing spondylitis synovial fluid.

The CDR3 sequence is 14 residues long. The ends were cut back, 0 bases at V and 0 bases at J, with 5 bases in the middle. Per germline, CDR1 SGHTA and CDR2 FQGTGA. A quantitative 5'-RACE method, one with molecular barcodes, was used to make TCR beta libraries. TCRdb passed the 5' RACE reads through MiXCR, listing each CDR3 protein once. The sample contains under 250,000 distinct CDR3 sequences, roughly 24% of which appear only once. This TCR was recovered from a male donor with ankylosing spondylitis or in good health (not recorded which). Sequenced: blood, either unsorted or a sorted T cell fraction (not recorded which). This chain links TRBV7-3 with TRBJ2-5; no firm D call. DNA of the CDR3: TGTGCCAGCAGCTTAACCCGGGACCAAGAGACCCAGTACTTC. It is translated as CASSLTRDQETQYF. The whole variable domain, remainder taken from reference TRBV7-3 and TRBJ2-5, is GAGVSQTPSNKVTEKGKYVELRCDPISGHTALYWYRQSLGQGPEFLIYFQGTGAADDSGLPNDRFFAVRPEGSVSTLKIQRTERGDSAVYLCASSLTRDQETQYFGPGTRLLVL.